The 17 T cell receptor beta chains below come from one sample, sequenced in a study of blood T cell repertoires in COVID-19. Here immunoSEQ multiplex PCR was the method, and the copy in TCRdb shows in-frame clones only, minus some. Altogether some 180,000 clones are present, 90% being singletons, with the ten largest covering about 0.58%. Input material: peripheral blood. The receptor set was obtained from a man aged 45-60 years with acute or convalescent COVID-19.

The J gene is TRBJ2-3, the V gene TRBV18; TRBD2 matches 7 bases. This CDR3 is built from 14 residues. Germline values: CDR1 KGHSH, CDR2 LQKENI. Unmatched junction bases numbered 1, after V lost 3 bases and J lost 1 base. CDR3 DNA sequence: TGTGCCAGCTCACCGGCGGGAGGCACAGATACGCAGTATTTT. Encoded protein: CASSPAGGTDTQYF.

The CDR3 nucleotides read TGCAGTGCTAGCTACGGGGAGACCCAGTACTTC. Translated, it gives CSASYGETQYF. The chain employs TRBV20-1 and TRBJ2-5; D remains unclear. The CDR3 runs 11 residues. The V end was cut by 3 bases, the J end by 5 bases, with 7 bases between. Germline V gene sequence: CDR1 DFQATT, CDR2 SNEGSKA (reference sequence).

The chain links TRBV7-3 to TRBJ2-3; 10 bases map to TRBD2. The V gene end was trimmed by 1 base and the J gene end by 2 bases; junction bases not matched to a gene: 3. The CDR3 has 16 amino acids. Germline CDR1 reads SGHTA; CDR2 reads FQGTGA. CDR3 bases: TGTGCCAGCAGCTTAAGGCTAGCGGGGGCCACAGATACGCAGTATTTT. It is translated as CASSLRLAGATDTQYF.

This chain joins TRBV27 and TRBJ2-7, with 8 bases matching TRBD2. Looked up from germline, CDR1 is MNHEY and CDR2 is SMNVEV (reference sequence). V lost 3 bases and J lost 6; bases outside the gene matches: 7. The length of the CDR3 is 14 residues. The CDR3 DNA reads TGTGCCAGCAGTTTGAAGCGGGAGCCGGTCGAGCAGTACTTC. The encoded protein is CASSLKREPVEQYF.

This rearrangement joins TRBV3-1 (or the pseudogene TRBV3-2) to TRBJ1-2; D is perhaps TRBD1 (5 bases). Germline V gene data show CDR1 as LGHDT and CDR2 as YNNKEL (reference sequence). The CDR3 totals 15 residues. Between the trimmed V and J ends, which lost 1 base and 1 base, there was a span of 10 bases. The CDR3 nucleotides are TGTGCCAGCAGCCAAGGGACACTCGTTAACTATGGCTACACCTTC. Amino acids: CASSQGTLVNYGYTF.

V gene TRBV18 combines with J gene TRBJ2-7; 9 positions agree with TRBD1. Germline values: CDR1 KGHSH, CDR2 LQKENI. The CDR3 extends over 11 amino acids. After removal of 6 bases from V and 9 bases from J, the junction contained 3 bases not matched to a gene. CDR3 DNA sequence: TGTGCCAGCTCGACAGGGGGTCCGCAGTACGTC. Encoded protein: CASSTGGPQYV.

V gene TRBV7-9 combines with J gene TRBJ2-3; D not resolved. CDR3 length equals 13 residues. Trimming left V 2 bases short and J 2 bases short, with 5 bases between. CDR1 is SEHNR and CDR2 is FQNEAQ in the germline V gene (reference sequence). CDR3 nucleotide sequence: TGTGCCAGCAGCTTACGTCTCACAGATACGCAGTATTTT. It codes for CASSLRLTDTQYF.

This sequence joins TRBV19 and TRBJ2-1; 9 positions match TRBD2. V shed 5 bases and J 6 bases; nucleotides not matched to a gene: 11. The V gene's germline CDR1 is LNHDA and CDR2 SQIVND (reference sequence). This CDR3 has 16 amino acids. CDR3 region: CASSGRREGRSNEQFF. CDR3 sequence (DNA): TGTGCCAGTAGTGGGAGGCGGGAGGGGCGATCCAATGAGCAGTTCTTC.

The rearrangement uses TRBV6-4 and TRBJ2-3; maybe TRBD2 (7 bases). The germline V gene has CDR1 MRHNA and CDR2 SNTAGT. The length of the CDR3 is 14 residues. V lost 6 bases and J lost 4, with 14 bases in between. The CDR3 region has the DNA TGTGCCAGCAGCGACCGCGGGGGCCCAGATACGCAGTATTTT. Residues: CASSDRGGPDTQYF.

The CDR3 nucleotides are TGTGCCAGCAGCTCACTCATAAAACAAGAGACCCAGTACTTC. This codes for CASSSLIKQETQYF. This chain uses TRBV7-9 with TRBJ2-5, with unresolved D. Trimming took off 4 bases at V and 2 bases at J, with 11 bases between the two ends. CDR3 length: 14 residues. The germline CDR1 and CDR2 sequences are SEHNR and FQNEAQ (reference sequence). Together with reference TRBV7-9 and TRBJ2-5, the CDR3 gives the full variable domain: DTGVSQNPRHKITKRGQNVTFRCDPISEHNRLYWYRQTLGQGPEFLTYFQNEAQLEKSRLLSDRFSAERPKGSFSTLEIQRTEQGDSAMYLCASSSLIKQETQYFGPGTRLLVL.

V is TRBV5-8 and J is TRBJ2-5; 8 bases are a match to TRBD1. V lost 4 bases, J lost 4 bases, and 9 bases stayed unmatched. The CDR3 totals 15 residues. From germline, CDR1 is SGHTS and CDR2 YDEGEE. DNA of the CDR3: TGTGCCAGCAGCGGTGGGTTGGACAGGGCAGAGACCCAGTACTTC. It encodes CASSGGLDRAETQYF.

The chain is built from TRBV24-1 and TRBJ2-5; the match to TRBD1 covers 8 bases. The CDR3 sequence is 17 residues long. V trimming: 2 bases; J trimming: 4 bases; junction bases outside the gene matches: 11. Germline V gene data show CDR1 as KGHDR and CDR2 as SFDVKD. The CDR3 DNA reads TGTGCCACCAGTGATTGGCGGACAGGGACCGGAGGAGAGACCCAGTACTTC. Its protein is CATSDWRTGTGGETQYF.

The chain employs TRBV18 and TRBJ1-1; D possibly corresponds to TRBD1 (5 bases). Trimming pared 7 bases from V and 1 base from J, leaving 10 bases between. The length of the CDR3 is 13 residues. CDR1 is KGHSH, CDR2 LQKENI, per germline. The CDR3 loop reads CASLGATNTEAFF. Written as DNA, the CDR3 is TGTGCCAGCTTAGGGGCTACGAACACTGAAGCTTTCTTT.

CDR3 sequence (DNA): TGTGCCAGCAGTATGGGGCAGGGAGAGACCCAGTACTTC. It yields the protein CASSMGQGETQYF. The chain uses TRBV2 and TRBJ2-5, with D tentatively TRBD1 (5 bases). The V gene's germline CDR1 is SNHLY and CDR2 FYNNEI. V shed 5 bases and J shed 4 bases, with 11 bases lying between them. The CDR3 covers 13 residues.

This clone was picked up a small number of times. This chain connects TRBV6-6 to TRBJ2-3, with 9 nucleotides matching TRBD2. The CDR3 is 19 amino acids. V shed 6 bases and J 1 base; nucleotides not matched to a gene: 17. In germline, CDR1 is MNHNY, CDR2 SVGAGI (reference sequence). The CDR3 DNA sequence: TGTGCCAGCAGCCGAAGGGGAGTAGCGGGGGTCCGTGGCACAGATACGCAGTATTTT. Residues: CASSRRGVAGVRGTDTQYF.

The J gene is TRBJ2-1, the V gene TRBV19; possible D gene TRBD2, 6 bases. V lost 2 bases to trimming and J lost 9 bases, with 11 bases between them. This CDR3 has 13 residues. The V gene's germline CDR1 is LNHDA and CDR2 SQIVND (reference sequence). The CDR3 sequence is CASSISGSSEQFF. The CDR3 DNA is TGTGCCAGTAGTATAAGCGGGTCGAGTGAGCAGTTCTTC. The full variable domain, its missing parts supplied by reference TRBV19 and TRBJ2-1, is DGGITQSPKYLFRKEGQNVTLSCEQNLNHDAMYWYRQDPGQGLRLIYYSQIVNDFQKGDIAEGYSVSREKKESFPLTVTSAQKNPTAFYLCASSISGSSEQFFGPGTRLTVL.

The gene calls are TRBV29-1 and TRBJ2-3, with TRBD2 as a possible D gene (7 bases). Looked up from germline, CDR1 is SQVTM and CDR2 is ANQGSEA. This CDR3 region has 15 residues. V was trimmed by 5 bases and J by 4 bases, leaving 19 bases between them. The CDR3 coding sequence is TGCAGCGTTCCTGCAGCGGGACACCGCGCAGATACGCAGTATTTT. This translates into CSVPAAGHRADTQYF.